Listed below are T cell receptor beta chains from one sample, sequenced in a study of cytomegalovirus exposure and HLA in healthy donors. Clones were sequenced by immunoSEQ multiplex PCR, and TCRdb holds only the in-frame ones, with some missing. The data hold some 97,000 clones, with roughly 88% observed a single time. Specimen: PBMCs. The receptors were sampled from a woman between 18 and 29 years old in good health and CMV-seronegative. Each CDR3 is given with its conserved first and last residue. The D gene is left open where the match is weak. Part of the rows lack a size; the others show once, few, many or a class for expanded clones.

V gene: TRBV9; clone size: .; J gene: TRBJ2-3; D gene: .; CDR3 protein: CASSHVQGSGTDTQYF; CDR3 DNA: TGTGCCAGCAGCCATGTACAGGGATCTGGCACAGATACGCAGTATTTT
V gene: TRBV7-6; clone size: .; J gene: TRBJ1-3; D gene: .; CDR3 protein: CASSQVNTPSSGNTIYF; CDR3 DNA: TGTGCCAGCAGTCAGGTTAACACCCCGAGCTCTGGAAACACCATATATTTT
V gene: TRBV7-9; clone size: .; J gene: TRBJ2-2; D gene: .; CDR3 protein: CASSFPKGVHTGELFF; CDR3 DNA: TGTGCCAGCAGCTTTCCGAAGGGGGTGCACACCGGGGAGCTGTTTTTT
V gene: TRBV7-3; clone size: .; J gene: TRBJ2-1; D gene: TRBD2; CDR3 protein: CASSLGTSGSSSYNEQFF; CDR3 DNA: TGTGCCAGCAGCTTGGGGACTAGCGGGAGTAGTTCCTACAATGAGCAGTTCTTC
V gene: TRBV9; clone size: .; J gene: TRBJ2-1; D gene: TRBD2; CDR3 protein: CASSVTGLATLFSPDNEQFF; CDR3 DNA: TGTGCCAGCAGCGTAACTGGACTAGCTACCCTATTTTCCCCGGACAATGAGCAGTTCTTC
V gene: TRBV7-2; clone size: .; J gene: TRBJ2-5; D gene: TRBD1; CDR3 protein: CASSRDSNSQETQYF; CDR3 DNA: TGTGCCAGCAGCCGGGACAGCAACTCCCAAGAGACCCAGTACTTC
V gene: TRBV7-9; clone size: .; J gene: TRBJ1-3; D gene: .; CDR3 protein: CASSPFRITSSGNTIYF; CDR3 DNA: TGTGCCAGCAGCCCCTTTCGTATTACCAGCTCTGGAAACACCATATATTTT
V gene: TRBV30; clone size: .; J gene: TRBJ1-6; D gene: TRBD1; CDR3 protein: CAWSEMAGGVSPLHF; CDR3 DNA: TGTGCCTGGAGTGAAATGGCAGGGGGCGTTTCACCCCTCCACTTT
V gene: TRBV7-2; clone size: once; J gene: TRBJ2-5; D gene: TRBD1; CDR3 protein: CASSDSRTGKETQYF; CDR3 DNA: TGTGCCAGCAGTGATTCCAGGACAGGGAAAGAGACCCAGTACTTC
V gene: TRBV7-9; clone size: .; J gene: TRBJ1-5; D gene: .; CDR3 protein: CASRATGGNQPQHF; CDR3 DNA: TGTGCCAGCAGGGCTACAGGAGGCAATCAGCCCCAGCATTTT
V gene: TRBV7-9; clone size: .; J gene: TRBJ2-7; D gene: TRBD1; CDR3 protein: CASSTSRDRGYEQYF; CDR3 DNA: TGTGCCAGCAGCACTTCCCGGGACAGGGGATACGAGCAGTACTTC
V gene: TRBV19; clone size: .; J gene: TRBJ2-5; D gene: .; CDR3 protein: CASSINSRTPTKETQYF; CDR3 DNA: TGTGCCAGTAGTATAAATTCGCGGACACCAACAAAAGAGACCCAGTACTTC
V gene: TRBV21-1; clone size: .; J gene: TRBJ1-5; D gene: .; CDR3 protein: CASSKKVGGAKQGRQPQHF; CDR3 DNA: TGTGCCAGCAGCAAAAAAGTTGGGGGGGCCAAACAGGGACGTCAGCCCCAGCATTTT
V gene: TRBV6-6; clone size: few; J gene: TRBJ1-1; D gene: .; CDR3 protein: CASSYSNRMNTEAFF; CDR3 DNA: TGTGCCAGCAGTTACTCCAACAGGATGAACACTGAAGCTTTCTTT
V gene: TRBV19; clone size: once; J gene: TRBJ2-1; D gene: .; CDR3 protein: CASSFNRVSYNEQFF; CDR3 DNA: TGTGCCAGTAGTTTCAACCGGGTCTCCTACAATGAGCAGTTCTTC
V gene: TRBV29-1; clone size: .; J gene: TRBJ2-7; D gene: .; CDR3 protein: CSVEDPVEGVEQYF; CDR3 DNA: TGCAGCGTTGAAGATCCCGTCGAAGGGGTCGAGCAGTACTTC
V gene: TRBV30; clone size: .; J gene: TRBJ2-1; D gene: TRBD2; CDR3 protein: CAWATSGLYNEQFF; CDR3 DNA: TGTGCCTGGGCCACTAGCGGGCTCTACAATGAGCAGTTCTTC
V gene: TRBV7-9; clone size: .; J gene: TRBJ2-3; D gene: .; CDR3 protein: CASSSRGPDTQYF; CDR3 DNA: TGTGCCAGCAGTTCAAGGGGCCCAGATACGCAGTATTTT
V gene: TRBV2; clone size: .; J gene: TRBJ2-2; D gene: TRBD1; CDR3 protein: CASRVQGQYTGELFF; CDR3 DNA: TGTGCCAGCAGAGTACAGGGACAGTACACCGGGGAGCTGTTTTTT
V gene: TRBV14; clone size: .; J gene: TRBJ2-6; D gene: .; CDR3 protein: CASSPRRGVFSSGANVLTF; CDR3 DNA: TGTGCCAGCAGCCCCCGACGGGGAGTATTTAGCTCTGGGGCCAACGTCCTGACTTTC
V gene: TRBV29-1; clone size: .; J gene: TRBJ2-1; D gene: TRBD2; CDR3 protein: CSAFGGESNEQFF; CDR3 DNA: TGCAGCGCCTTCGGGGGGGAAAGCAATGAGCAGTTCTTC
V gene: TRBV4-1; clone size: .; J gene: TRBJ2-2; D gene: TRBD2; CDR3 protein: CASSQVTAGNTGELFF; CDR3 DNA: TGCGCCAGCAGCCAAGTAACAGCGGGAAACACCGGGGAGCTGTTTTTT
V gene: TRBV2; clone size: .; J gene: TRBJ1-4; D gene: TRBD1; CDR3 protein: CASSVGQGMSEKLFF; CDR3 DNA: TGTGCCAGCAGTGTCGGACAGGGGATGAGTGAAAAACTGTTTTTT
V gene: TRBV19; clone size: .; J gene: TRBJ1-4; D gene: TRBD1; CDR3 protein: CASSIHRQGEKLFF; CDR3 DNA: TGTGCCAGTAGTATCCACCGACAGGGTGAAAAACTGTTTTTT
V gene: TRBV28; clone size: .; J gene: TRBJ1-1; D gene: .; CDR3 protein: CASSPPGNPEAFF; CDR3 DNA: TGTGCCAGCAGCCCCCCAGGGAACCCTGAAGCTTTCTTT
V gene: TRBV7-9; clone size: .; J gene: TRBJ1-6; D gene: TRBD1; CDR3 protein: CASSIQGGNSPLHF; CDR3 DNA: TGTGCCAGCAGCATACAGGGGGGGAATTCACCCCTCCACTTT
V gene: TRBV11-3; clone size: .; J gene: TRBJ1-1; D gene: TRBD1; CDR3 protein: CASSPGTVNTEAFF; CDR3 DNA: TGTGCCAGCAGCCCAGGGACAGTCAACACTGAAGCTTTCTTT
V gene: TRBV15; clone size: .; J gene: TRBJ1-5; D gene: .; CDR3 protein: CATSRDGQVSNQPQHF; CDR3 DNA: TGTGCCACCAGCAGAGACGGACAAGTTAGCAATCAGCCCCAGCATTTT
V gene: TRBV27; clone size: .; J gene: TRBJ2-1; D gene: .; CDR3 protein: CASSVTTRYNEQFF; CDR3 DNA: TGTGCCAGCAGTGTAACGACACGGTACAATGAGCAGTTCTTC
V gene: TRBV20-1; clone size: .; J gene: TRBJ1-1; D gene: TRBD1; CDR3 protein: CSAQGAEAFF; CDR3 DNA: TGCAGTGCCCAGGGGGCTGAAGCTTTCTTT
V gene: TRBV5-4; clone size: .; J gene: TRBJ2-2; D gene: .; CDR3 protein: CASSLYEPDGELFF; CDR3 DNA: TGTGCCAGCAGCTTGTACGAACCAGACGGGGAGCTGTTTTTT
V gene: TRBV12-5; clone size: .; J gene: TRBJ1-4; D gene: .; CDR3 protein: CASGPHGKRAYEKLFF; CDR3 DNA: TGTGCTAGTGGTCCTCATGGAAAGAGAGCGTATGAAAAACTGTTTTTT
V gene: TRBV6-1; clone size: few; J gene: TRBJ2-7; D gene: TRBD1; CDR3 protein: CASSEEGGTGGVSYEQYF; CDR3 DNA: TGTGCCAGCAGTGAAGAGGGCGGTACAGGGGGCGTCTCCTACGAGCAGTACTTC
V gene: TRBV5-1; clone size: .; J gene: TRBJ2-1; D gene: .; CDR3 protein: CASRKTIQGGEQFF; CDR3 DNA: TGCGCCAGCAGAAAAACAATCCAGGGGGGAGAGCAGTTCTTC
V gene: TRBV30; clone size: few; J gene: TRBJ1-1; D gene: .; CDR3 protein: CAWSVRGDTEAFF; CDR3 DNA: TGTGCCTGGAGTGTACGGGGGGACACTGAAGCTTTCTTT